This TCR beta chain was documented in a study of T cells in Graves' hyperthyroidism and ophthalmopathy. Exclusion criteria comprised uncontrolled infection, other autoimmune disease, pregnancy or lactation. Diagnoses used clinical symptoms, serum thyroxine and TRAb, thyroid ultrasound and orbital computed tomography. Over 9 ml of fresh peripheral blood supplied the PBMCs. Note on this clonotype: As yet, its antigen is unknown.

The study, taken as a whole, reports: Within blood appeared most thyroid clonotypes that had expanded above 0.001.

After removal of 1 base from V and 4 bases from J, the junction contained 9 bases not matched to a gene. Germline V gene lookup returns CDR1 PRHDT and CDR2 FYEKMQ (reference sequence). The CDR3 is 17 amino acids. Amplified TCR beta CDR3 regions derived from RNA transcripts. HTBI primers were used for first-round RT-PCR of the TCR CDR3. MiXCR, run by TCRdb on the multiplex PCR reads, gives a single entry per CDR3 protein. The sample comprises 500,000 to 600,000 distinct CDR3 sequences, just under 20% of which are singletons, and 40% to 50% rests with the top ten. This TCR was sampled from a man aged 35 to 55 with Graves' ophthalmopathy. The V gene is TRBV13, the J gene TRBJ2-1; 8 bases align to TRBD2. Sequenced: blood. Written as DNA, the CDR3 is TGTGCCAGCAGCTTAGAAGCCAGCGGGGGAGCTTACAATGAGCAGTTCTTC. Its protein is CASSLEASGGAYNEQFF.